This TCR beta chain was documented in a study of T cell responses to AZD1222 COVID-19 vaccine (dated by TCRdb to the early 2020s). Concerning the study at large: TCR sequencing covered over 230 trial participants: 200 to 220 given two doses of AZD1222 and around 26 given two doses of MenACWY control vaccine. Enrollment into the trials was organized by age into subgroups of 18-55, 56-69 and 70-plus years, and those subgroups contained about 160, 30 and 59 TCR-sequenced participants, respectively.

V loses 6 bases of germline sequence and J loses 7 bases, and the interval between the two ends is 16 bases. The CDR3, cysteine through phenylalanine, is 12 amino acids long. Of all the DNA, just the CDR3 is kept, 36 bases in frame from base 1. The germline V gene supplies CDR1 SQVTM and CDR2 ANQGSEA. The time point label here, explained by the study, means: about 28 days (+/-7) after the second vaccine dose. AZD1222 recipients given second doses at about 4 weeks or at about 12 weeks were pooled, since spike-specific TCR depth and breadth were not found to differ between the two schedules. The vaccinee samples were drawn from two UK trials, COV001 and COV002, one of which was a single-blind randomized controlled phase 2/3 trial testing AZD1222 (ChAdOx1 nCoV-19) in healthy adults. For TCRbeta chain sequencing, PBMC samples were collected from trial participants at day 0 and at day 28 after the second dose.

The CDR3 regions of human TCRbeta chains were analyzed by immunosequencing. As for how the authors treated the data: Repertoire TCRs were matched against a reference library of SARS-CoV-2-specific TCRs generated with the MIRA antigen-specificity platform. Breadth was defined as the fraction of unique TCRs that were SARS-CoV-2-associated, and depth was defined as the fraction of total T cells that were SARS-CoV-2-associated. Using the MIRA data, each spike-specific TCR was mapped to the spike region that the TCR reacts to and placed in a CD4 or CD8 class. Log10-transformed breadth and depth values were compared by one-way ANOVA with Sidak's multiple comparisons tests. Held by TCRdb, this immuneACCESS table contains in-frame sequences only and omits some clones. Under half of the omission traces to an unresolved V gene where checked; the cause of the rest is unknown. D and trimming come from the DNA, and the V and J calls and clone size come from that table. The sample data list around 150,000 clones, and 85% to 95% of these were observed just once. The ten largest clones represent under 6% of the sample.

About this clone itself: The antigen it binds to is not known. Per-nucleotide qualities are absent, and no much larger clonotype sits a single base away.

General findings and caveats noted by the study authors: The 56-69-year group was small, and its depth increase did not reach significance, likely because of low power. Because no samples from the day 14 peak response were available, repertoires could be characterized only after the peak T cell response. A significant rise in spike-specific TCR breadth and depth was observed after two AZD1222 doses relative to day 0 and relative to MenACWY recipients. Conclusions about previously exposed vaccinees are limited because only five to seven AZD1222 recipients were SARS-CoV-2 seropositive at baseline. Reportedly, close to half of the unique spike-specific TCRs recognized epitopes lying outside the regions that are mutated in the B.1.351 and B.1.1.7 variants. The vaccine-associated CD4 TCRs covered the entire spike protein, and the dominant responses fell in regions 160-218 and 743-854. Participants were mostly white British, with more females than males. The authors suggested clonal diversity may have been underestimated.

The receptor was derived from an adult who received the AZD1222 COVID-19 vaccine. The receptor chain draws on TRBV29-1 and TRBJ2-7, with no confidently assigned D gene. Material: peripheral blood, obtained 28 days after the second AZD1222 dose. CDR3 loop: CSVEIDGFEQYF. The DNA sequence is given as TGCAGCGTCGAGATTGACGGCTTTGAGCAGTACTTC.